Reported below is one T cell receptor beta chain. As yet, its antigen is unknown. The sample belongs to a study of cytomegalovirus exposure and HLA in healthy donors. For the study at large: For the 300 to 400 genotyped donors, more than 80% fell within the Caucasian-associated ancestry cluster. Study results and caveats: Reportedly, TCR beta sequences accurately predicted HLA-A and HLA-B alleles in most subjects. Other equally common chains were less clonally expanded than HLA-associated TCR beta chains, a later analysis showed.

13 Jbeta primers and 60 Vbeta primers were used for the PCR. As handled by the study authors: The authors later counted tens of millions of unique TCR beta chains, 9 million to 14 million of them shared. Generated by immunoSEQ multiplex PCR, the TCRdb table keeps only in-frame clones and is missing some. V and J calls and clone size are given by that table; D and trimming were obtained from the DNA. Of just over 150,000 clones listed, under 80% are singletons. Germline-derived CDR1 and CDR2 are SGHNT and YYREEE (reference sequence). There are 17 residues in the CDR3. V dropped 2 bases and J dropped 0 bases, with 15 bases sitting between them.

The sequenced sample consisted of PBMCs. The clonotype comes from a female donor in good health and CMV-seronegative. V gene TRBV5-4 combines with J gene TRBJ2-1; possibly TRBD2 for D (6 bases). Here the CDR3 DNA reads TGTGCCAGCAGCTTATGGGCGGGACTGGGCTCCTACAATGAGCAGTTCTTC. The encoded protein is CASSLWAGLGSYNEQFF.